This TCR beta chain was identified in a study of T-cell reconstitution after alpha-beta-depleted transplantation in children. Germline CDR1 is LGHDT and CDR2 is YNNKEL (reference sequence). With 1 base removed from V and 5 bases from J, the gap between germline ends came to 12 bases. The CDR3 has 15 residues. TCRbeta library construction was performed incorporating unique molecular identifiers. Using its own MiXCR run on the PCR reads, TCRdb lists one record per CDR3 protein. The sample lists 800,000 to 1,000,000 distinct CDR3 sequences, about 26% occurring once. Here the sequenced sample was PBMCs, mostly from graft donor cells, taken 360 days after TCRalphabeta/CD19-depleted stem cell transplant. The clonotype comes from a boy younger than two who had a stem cell transplant for SCID, so the T cells may come from the graft donor. This chain connects TRBV3-1 to TRBJ2-1; D assignment may be TRBD1 or TRBD2 (6 bases each). CDR3 bases: TGTGCCAGCAGCCAAGGTCGGGGGCCAAACAATGAGCAGTTCTTC. As protein: CASSQGRGPNNEQFF.